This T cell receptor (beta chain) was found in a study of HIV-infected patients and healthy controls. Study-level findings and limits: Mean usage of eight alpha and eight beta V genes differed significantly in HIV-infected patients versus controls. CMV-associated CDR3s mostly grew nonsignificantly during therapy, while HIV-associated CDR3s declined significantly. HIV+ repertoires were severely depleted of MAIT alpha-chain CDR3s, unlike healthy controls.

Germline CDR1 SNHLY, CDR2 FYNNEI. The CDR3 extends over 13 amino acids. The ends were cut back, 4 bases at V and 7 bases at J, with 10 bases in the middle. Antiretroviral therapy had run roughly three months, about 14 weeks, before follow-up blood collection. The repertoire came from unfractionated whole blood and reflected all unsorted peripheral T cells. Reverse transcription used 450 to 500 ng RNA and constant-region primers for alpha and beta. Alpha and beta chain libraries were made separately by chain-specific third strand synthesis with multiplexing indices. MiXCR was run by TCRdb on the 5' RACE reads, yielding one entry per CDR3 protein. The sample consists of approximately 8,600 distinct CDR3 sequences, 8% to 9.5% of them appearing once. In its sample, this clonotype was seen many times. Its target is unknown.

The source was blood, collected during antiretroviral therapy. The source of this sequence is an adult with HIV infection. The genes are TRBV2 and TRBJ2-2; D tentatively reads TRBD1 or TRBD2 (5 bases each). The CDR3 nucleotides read TGTGCCAGCAGTGTCCGGGGCGGCGGGGAGCTGTTTTTT. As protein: CASSVRGGGELFF.